This T cell receptor beta chain emerged from a study of shared clonotypes between healthy human individuals. Healthy and HIV-negative, the adult donors had no recent acute infections or vaccinations. On this clone: Its target is unknown.

Study-level results: Clonotypes shared by all four donors outscored non-shared clonotypes in generation probability. The naive CD4 repertoires of a handful of donors were compared, and approximately 5.3% of clonotypes were shared.

CDR3 length equals 14 residues. The germline V and J ends were trimmed by 3 bases and 2 bases, with 9 bases remaining between them. CDR1 and CDR2 from the germline V gene are MGHRA and YSYEKL. Original processing notes: For the immunoSEQ data, sequences were junction-only without quality scores, so filtering differed. Here immunoSEQ multiplex PCR was the method, and the copy in TCRdb shows in-frame clones only, minus some. V and J calls and clone size follow that table, whereas D and trimming were derived from the DNA. The top ten clones hold 1.4% to 1.5% of a sample with about 1 million clones, around 76% of them seen once.

The sequencing input was memory CD4+ T cells sorted from blood. Subset indicated: CD45RA-negative fraction. The sequence was obtained from a man in his late teens or twenties in good health. The chain uses TRBV4-1 and TRBJ2-3; no firm D call. CDR3 sequence (DNA): TGCGCCAGCAGCCAGCGGATGAACACAGATACGCAGTATTTT. Translating gives CASSQRMNTDTQYF.